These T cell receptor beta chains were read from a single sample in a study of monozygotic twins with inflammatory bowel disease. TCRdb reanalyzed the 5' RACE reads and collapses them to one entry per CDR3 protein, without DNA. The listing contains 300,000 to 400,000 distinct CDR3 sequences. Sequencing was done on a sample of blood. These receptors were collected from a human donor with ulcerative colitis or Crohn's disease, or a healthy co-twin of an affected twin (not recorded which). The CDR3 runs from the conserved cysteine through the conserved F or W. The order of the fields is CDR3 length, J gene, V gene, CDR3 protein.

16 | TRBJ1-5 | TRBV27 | CASSPGSTGWLQPQHF
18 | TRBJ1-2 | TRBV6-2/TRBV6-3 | CASSPRWVPGQALYGYTF
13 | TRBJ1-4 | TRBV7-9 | CASSLEQAGKLFF
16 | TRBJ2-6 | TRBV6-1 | CASRDRVSTGANVLTF
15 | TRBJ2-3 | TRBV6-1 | CASSEGQTSTDTQYF
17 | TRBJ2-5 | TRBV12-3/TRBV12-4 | CASSLSAMDRDGETQYF
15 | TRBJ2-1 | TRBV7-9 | CASSLGLGTYNEQFF
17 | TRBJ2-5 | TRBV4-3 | CASSQDGYEDSQETQYF
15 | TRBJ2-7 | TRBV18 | CASSPLDLGTYEQYF
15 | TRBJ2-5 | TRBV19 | CASRWTASGVETQYF
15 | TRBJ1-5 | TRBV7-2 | CASRRQGASNQPQHF
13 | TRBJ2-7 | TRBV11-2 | CASSPGGSTREYF
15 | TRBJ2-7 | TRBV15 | CATSSRPWSSYEQYF
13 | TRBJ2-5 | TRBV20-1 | CSARSGQQETQYF
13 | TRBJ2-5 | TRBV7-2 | CASSSGGGETQYF
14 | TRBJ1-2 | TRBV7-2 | CASSSPRQGYGYTF
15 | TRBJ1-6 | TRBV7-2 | CASSLAHGYNSPLHF
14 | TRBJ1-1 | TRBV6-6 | CASTTTGDHTEAFF
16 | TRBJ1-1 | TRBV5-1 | CASSLGDREANTEAFF
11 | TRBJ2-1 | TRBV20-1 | CSARDGNEQFF
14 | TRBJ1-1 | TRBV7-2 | CASSHYTGDTEAFF
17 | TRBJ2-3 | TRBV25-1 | CASSEYRGVRGTDTQYF
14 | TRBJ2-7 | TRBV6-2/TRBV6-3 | CASSYSDSLGEQYF
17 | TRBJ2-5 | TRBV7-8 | CASSLARGGSEKETQYF
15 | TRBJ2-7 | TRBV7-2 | CASSLDITSRDEQYF
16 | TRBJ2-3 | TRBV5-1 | CASSLVLQAGADTQYF
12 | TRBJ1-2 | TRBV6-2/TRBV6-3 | CAIHRENYGYTF
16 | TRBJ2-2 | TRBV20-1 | CSARGVQGARRGELFF
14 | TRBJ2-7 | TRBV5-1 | CASSLLQEGYEQYF
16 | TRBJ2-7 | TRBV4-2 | CASSQPSGDNRYEQYF
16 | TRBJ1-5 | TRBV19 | CASSTGTGAGNQPQHF
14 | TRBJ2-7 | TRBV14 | CASSQEGTLYEQYF
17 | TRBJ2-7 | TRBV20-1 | CSARSPKERGLDYEQYF
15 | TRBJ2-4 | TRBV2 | CASSPSPSGDAIQYF
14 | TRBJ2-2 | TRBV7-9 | CASSFNRDTGELFF
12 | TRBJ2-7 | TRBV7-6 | CASSSNSYEQYF
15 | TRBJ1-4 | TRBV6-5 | CASSYNAWGSEKLFF
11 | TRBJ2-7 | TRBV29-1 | CSVLKGYEQYF
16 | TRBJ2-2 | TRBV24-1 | CATKSGQGTNTGELFF
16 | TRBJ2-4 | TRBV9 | CASSAGQGNTKNIQYF
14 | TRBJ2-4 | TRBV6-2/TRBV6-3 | CASQQNLAKNIQYF
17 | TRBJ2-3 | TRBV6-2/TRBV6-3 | CASSSGLAGADTDTQYF
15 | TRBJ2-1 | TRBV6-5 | CASSYSRQGYNEQFF
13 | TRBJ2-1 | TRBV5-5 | CASSLDTDNEQFF
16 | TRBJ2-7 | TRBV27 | CASSLSGGGTFYEQYF
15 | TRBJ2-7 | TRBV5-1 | CASSLGAGGSYEQYF
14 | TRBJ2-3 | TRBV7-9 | CASSSDLTNLAQYF
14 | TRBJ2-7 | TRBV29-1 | CSVLAGTFSYEQYF
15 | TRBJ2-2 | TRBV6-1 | CASSPFRELTGELFF
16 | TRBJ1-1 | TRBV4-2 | CASSQEPGQGSTEAFF
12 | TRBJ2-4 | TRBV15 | CATSRDSQHEYF
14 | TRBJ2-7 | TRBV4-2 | CASSQDRGAYEQYF
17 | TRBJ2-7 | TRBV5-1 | CASSLFMKGTGTHEQYF
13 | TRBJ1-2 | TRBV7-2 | CASSIGPVSGYTF
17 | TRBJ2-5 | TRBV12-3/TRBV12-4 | CASRNGGWVSRGETQYF
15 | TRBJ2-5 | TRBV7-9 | CASSGAWTAQETQYF
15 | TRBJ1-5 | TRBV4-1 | CASSDQRRTEQPQHF
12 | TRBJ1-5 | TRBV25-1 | CASSDGRQPQHF
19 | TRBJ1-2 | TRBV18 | CASSPPISLSGQGAKDYTF